This T cell receptor beta chain was documented in a study of tumor and adjacent non-tumor tissue in lung cancer. J lost 2 bases, V lost 5 bases, and 8 bases had no gene match. Germline V gives CDR1 SQVTM, CDR2 ANQGSEA. There are 15 residues in the CDR3. TCRbeta libraries were built with three rounds of nested PCR, modified from ARM-PCR. Using its own MiXCR run on the multiplex PCR reads, TCRdb lists one record per CDR3 protein. The repertoire includes around 100,000 distinct CDR3 sequences, 55% to 65% of them detected once, and 15% to 20% sits in the top ten. Within the sample, this clonotype is medium-sized. Antigen specificity is unknown. This sample's RNA came from whole unsorted tissue. This non-tumor lung sample came from over 3 cm beyond the tumor edge. Findings and limits, study-wide: Tumor repertoires had a smaller top 100 clone share than normal lung. Tumor TCR diversity, when higher, was linked to shorter survival. Tumor tissue had significantly higher TCR diversity than normal lung.

The V gene is TRBV29-1, the J gene TRBJ1-1; 10 bases map to TRBD1. Sequenced material: distant non-tumor lung tissue. This TCR came from a man younger than 45 with non-small cell lung cancer. This chain's CDR3 is CSVNLRDRGNTEAFF. The CDR3 DNA follows: TGCAGCGTTAATTTGCGGGACAGGGGAAACACTGAAGCTTTCTTT.